This TCR beta chain was found in a study of shared clonotypes between healthy human individuals. As for the study in general: A couple of women and a few men aged 18 to 49 served as donors. Each donor's CD4 naive and CD4 memory cells filled three plates apiece, CD8 naive two, and CD8 memory one. Findings and caveats of the study: In having few donors, the study represented limited genetic and exposure-history diversity.

As defined, naive CD8 cells were CD45RO-negative and positively selected for CCR7, with terminally differentiated effector memory CD45RA+ cells excluded. To note about this clone: Its antigen is currently unknown.

Study processing details: Without quality scores, immunoSEQ junctional reads could not be filtered like full-length reads. The repertoire was sequenced with immunoSEQ multiplex PCR; TCRdb's copy has only in-frame clones and lacks some. The V and J calls and clone size were taken over from that table, and D and trimming were inferred from the DNA. The sample carries fewer than 700,000 clones, 90% to 95% recorded once. The CDR3 covers 14 residues. Germline V gene lookup returns CDR1 MNHEY and CDR2 SMNVEV (reference sequence). Between the trimmed V and J ends, which lost 6 bases and 3 bases, there was a span of 15 bases.

The origin of this receptor is a woman aged 25 to 39 in good health. The chain carries TRBV27 and TRBJ2-7, with TRBD1 as a possible D gene (5 bases). The sequencing input was naive CD8+ T cells sorted from blood. This CDR3 reads CASRVTGRVYEQYF. CDR3 nucleotides: TGTGCCAGCAGAGTTACAGGCAGGGTCTACGAGCAGTACTTC.